The 30 T cell receptor beta chains below all came from one sample that was sequenced in a study of CD8 T cells in Susac syndrome. When the RNA was reverse transcribed, random hexamers were used with an input of about 0.45 to 1 ug. One entry per CDR3 protein, called by TCRdb with MiXCR from the immunoSEQ multiplex PCR reads. The table shows around 190,000 distinct CDR3 sequences, with around 95% occurring only once. Sequencing was performed on CD8+ T cells from PBMCs. These receptors were collected from a human donor with multiple sclerosis.

V is TRBV7-9 and J is TRBJ2-7; possible D gene TRBD1, 5 bases. The CDR3 sequence is 14 residues long. Germline V lookup: CDR1 SEHNR, CDR2 FQNEAQ (reference sequence). Between the trimmed V and J ends, which lost 3 bases and 1 base, there was a span of 10 bases. CDR3 sequence: CASSLTDNSYEQYF. CDR3 nucleotide sequence: TGTGCCAGCAGCTTGACAGATAATTCCTACGAGCAGTACTTC.

The chain couples TRBV27 to TRBJ1-5; D gene uncertain. This CDR3 is built from 13 residues. Looked up from germline, CDR1 is MNHEY and CDR2 is SMNVEV (reference sequence). Between the trimmed V and J ends, which lost 5 bases and 2 bases, there was a span of 7 bases. The CDR3 protein is CASSPHGNQPQHF. Written as DNA, the CDR3 is TGTGCCAGCAGTCCCCATGGCAATCAGCCCCAGCATTTT.

J is TRBJ1-1 and V is TRBV7-9; D is ambiguous. V shed 2 bases and J shed 1 base, with 8 bases lying between them. The CDR3 runs 14 residues. Germline loops: CDR1 SEHNR, CDR2 FQNEAQ (reference sequence). The CDR3 bases are TGTGCCAGCAGCTTAAATGGTCAGAACACTGAAGCTTTCTTT. Amino acid sequence: CASSLNGQNTEAFF.

This chain links TRBV2 with TRBJ2-7, with D uncertain. V lost 4 bases and J lost 3, with 10 bases in between. Germline V CDR1 and CDR2: SNHLY, FYNNEI. This CDR3 has 13 residues. This chain's CDR3 is CASSGVDIYEQYF. The CDR3 DNA follows: TGTGCCAGCAGTGGGGTAGACATCTACGAGCAGTACTTC.

The genes are TRBV20-1 and TRBJ2-5; no clear D. The CDR3 runs 14 residues. V was shortened by 0 bases and J by 5 bases, with 13 bases between the two germline ends. Germline CDR1 reads DFQATT; CDR2 reads SNEGSKA (reference sequence). CDR3 sequence (DNA): TGCAGTGCTAGAGATCTAGAGACGGAGGAGACCCAGTACTTC. It encodes CSARDLETEETQYF.

The CDR3 loop is CASSQGLLMTEQYF. The CDR3 DNA reads TGTGCCAGCAGCCAGGGACTGCTCATGACCGAGCAGTACTTC. This chain joins TRBV13 and TRBJ2-7; D possibly corresponds to TRBD2 (6 bases). V lost 5 bases to trimming and J lost 6 bases, with 17 bases between them. CDR3 length: 14 amino acids. Germline V CDR1 and CDR2: PRHDT, FYEKMQ (reference sequence).

This chain connects TRBV12-3 or TRBV12-4 to TRBJ2-7, with TRBD2 matching 7 bases. The CDR3 length is 13 residues. After removal of 3 bases from V and 3 bases from J, the junction contained 2 bases not matched to a gene. The CDR3 sequence is CASSFWTSYEQYF. The CDR3 nucleotides read TGTGCCAGCAGTTTCTGGACTAGCTACGAGCAGTACTTC.

This chain uses TRBV29-1 with TRBJ2-5; D unclear. The CDR3 extends over 11 amino acids. Germline CDR1 SQVTM, CDR2 ANQGSEA. The V end was cut by 7 bases, the J end by 9 bases, with 15 bases between. CDR3 loop: CSAFLVGSQYF. The CDR3 nucleotides are TGCAGCGCCTTTTTGGTCGGCTCCCAGTACTTC.

The V and J genes are TRBV9 and TRBJ2-7; 10 positions agree with TRBD1. V lost 4 bases to trimming and J lost 6 bases; unmatched junction nucleotides: 7. The CDR3 extends over 14 amino acids. Germline V gene sequence: CDR1 SGDLS, CDR2 YYNGEE. This chain's CDR3 is CASSSGGTGVEQYF. In DNA form, the CDR3 reads TGTGCCAGCAGCTCAGGCGGGACAGGGGTCGAGCAGTACTTC.

The chain joins TRBV20-1 to TRBJ1-5, with TRBD1 identical over 7 bases. V was pared by 1 base and J by 7 bases, with 7 bases of the junction left unmatched. The CDR3 runs 14 residues. Germline values: CDR1 DFQATT, CDR2 SNEGSKA (reference sequence). This chain's CDR3 is CSARAKTGRQPQHF. As DNA, the CDR3 is TGCAGTGCTAGAGCCAAGACAGGGCGGCAGCCCCAGCATTTT.

J is TRBJ2-5 and V is TRBV5-6, with D possibly being TRBD2 (7 bases). This CDR3 region has 15 residues. The germline V gene has CDR1 SGHDT and CDR2 YYEEEE. The germline V and J ends were trimmed by 6 bases and 0 bases, with 15 bases remaining between them. This CDR3 is CASTGGGGDQETQYF. DNA of the CDR3: TGTGCCAGCACGGGGGGCGGAGGGGACCAAGAGACCCAGTACTTC.

The rearrangement links TRBV9 to TRBJ1-1; D unresolved. The V and J ends lost 0 bases and 4 bases respectively, with 7 bases between them. Germline CDR1 reads SGDLS; CDR2 reads YYNGEE. This CDR3 has 13 amino acids. The CDR3 bases are TGTGCCAGCAGCGTAGCGGGTGCCACTGAAGCTTTCTTT. Encoded protein: CASSVAGATEAFF.

The genes are TRBV7-9 and TRBJ2-7; no firm D call. Trimming pared 5 bases from V and 5 bases from J, leaving 7 bases between. The CDR3 runs 11 residues. Germline V gives CDR1 SEHNR, CDR2 FQNEAQ (reference sequence). In DNA form, the CDR3 reads TGTGCCAGCAGCGGGTCTAACGAGCAGTACTTC. Its protein product is CASSGSNEQYF.

The CDR3 loop reads CSARDIAGALNNEQFF. CDR3 nucleotide sequence: TGCAGTGCTAGAGATATAGCGGGAGCTTTAAACAATGAGCAGTTCTTC. V and J are TRBV20-1 and TRBJ2-1; the match to TRBD2 covers 9 bases. Germline-derived CDR1 and CDR2 are DFQATT and SNEGSKA (reference sequence). V trimming: 0 bases; J trimming: 5 bases; junction bases outside the gene matches: 8. The CDR3 loop spans 16 amino acids.

The chain employs TRBV9 and TRBJ2-1, with a tentative D call TRBD2 (6 bases). The germline V gene has CDR1 SGDLS and CDR2 YYNGEE. The CDR3 has 13 amino acids. V was cut by 6 bases and J by 3 bases, with 10 bases left in between. In DNA, the CDR3 is TGTGCCAGCACTAGCGACTACTACAATGAGCAGTTCTTC. This encodes CASTSDYYNEQFF. Looking up the rest from reference TRBV9 and TRBJ2-1 gives the full variable domain: DSGVTQTPKHLITATGQRVTLRCSPRSGDLSVYWYQQSLDQGLQFLIQYYNGEERAKGNILERFSAQQFPDLHSELNLSSLELGDSALYFCASTSDYYNEQFFGPGTRLTVL.

This sequence joins TRBV20-1 and TRBJ1-2, with D unresolved. The CDR3 sequence is 15 residues long. In germline, CDR1 is DFQATT, CDR2 SNEGSKA (reference sequence). Trimming stripped 0 bases from V and 0 bases from J, with 11 bases between. Here the CDR3 reads CSARDLGGPNYGYTF. The CDR3 DNA follows: TGCAGTGCTAGAGATCTGGGTGGGCCTAACTATGGCTACACCTTC.

J is TRBJ2-1 and V is TRBV5-4, with TRBD2 matching 11 bases. In germline, CDR1 is SGHNT, CDR2 YYREEE (reference sequence). Trimming cost V 4 bases and J 3 bases; bases outside gene matches: 6. The CDR3 extends over 16 amino acids. The CDR3 spells CASSQGTSGFYNEQFF. The CDR3 nucleotides are TGTGCCAGCAGCCAGGGGACTAGCGGATTCTACAATGAGCAGTTCTTC. Full variable domain (outside the CDR3, taken from reference TRBV5-4 and TRBJ2-1): ETGVTQSPTHLIKTRGQQVTLRCSSQSGHNTVSWYQQALGQGPQFIFQYYREEENGRGNFPPRFSGLQFPNYSSELNVNALELDDSALYLCASSQGTSGFYNEQFFGPGTRLTVL.

The chain carries TRBV7-9 and TRBJ2-1, with D possibly being TRBD2 (6 bases). CDR3 length equals 13 residues. Trimming removed 7 bases at V and 1 base at J, with 8 bases between. In germline, CDR1 is SEHNR, CDR2 FQNEAQ (reference sequence). The CDR3 loop reads CASIGGSYNEQFF. The CDR3 region has the DNA TGTGCCAGCATTGGGGGGTCCTACAATGAGCAGTTCTTC.

The rearrangement links TRBV29-1 to TRBJ1-1, with a weak D call TRBD1 (5 bases). Germline CDR1 SQVTM, CDR2 ANQGSEA. The V and J ends lost 5 bases and 0 bases respectively, with 25 bases between them. The CDR3 is 18 amino acids. The CDR3 sequence: CSVRPGRTVDHMNTEAFF. CDR3 sequence (DNA): TGCAGCGTTCGTCCGGGACGCACCGTTGACCACATGAACACTGAAGCTTTCTTT.

This clonotype was observed a single time. The chain links TRBV7-3 to TRBJ2-1, with TRBD2 as a possible D gene (5 bases). The germline V gene encodes CDR1 SGHTA and CDR2 FQGTGA. Trimming cost V 4 bases and J 10 bases, with 17 bases left between them. The CDR3 contains 14 residues. This chain's CDR3 is CASSYGVLGEEQFF. The CDR3 bases are TGTGCCAGCAGCTACGGCGTTCTCGGGGAGGAGCAGTTCTTC.

The J gene is TRBJ2-7, the V gene TRBV11-2; 8 bases are a match to TRBD2. The CDR3 runs 15 residues. In germline, CDR1 is SGHAT, CDR2 FQNNGV. J lost 3 bases, V lost 5 bases, and 9 bases had no gene match. The CDR3 protein is CASSPRVAGYYEQYF. DNA for the CDR3: TGTGCCAGCAGCCCCCGGGTAGCGGGATACTACGAGCAGTACTTC.

The V call is TRBV3-1, the J call TRBJ2-5; 10 bases fit TRBD2. V lost 1 base, J lost 5 bases, and 4 bases stayed unmatched. The CDR3 is 15 amino acids. CDR1 and CDR2 (germline): LGHDT, YNNKEL (reference sequence). The CDR3 coding sequence is TGTGCCAGCAGCCAAGCGGGACTAGCGCCCGAGACCCAGTACTTC. It translates to CASSQAGLAPETQYF.

V and J are TRBV7-8 and TRBJ2-5; tentatively, D is TRBD1 (6 bases). V was shortened by 2 bases and J by 2 bases, with 27 bases between the two germline ends. The CDR3 covers 20 residues. Germline V gene sequence: CDR1 SGHVS, CDR2 FQNEAQ. CDR3 residues: CASSLSRQFLLTTGQETQYF. The CDR3 coding sequence is TGTGCCAGCAGCTTAAGCCGCCAGTTCCTTCTGACGACAGGACAAGAGACCCAGTACTTC.

The chain links TRBV3-1 to TRBJ2-5, with D unclear. Trimming took off 4 bases at V and 1 base at J, with 22 bases between the two ends. The CDR3 is 18 residues long. Looked up from germline, CDR1 is LGHDT and CDR2 is YNNKEL (reference sequence). CDR3 in DNA: TGTGCCAGCAGCCCTCTAAAGCCCGAAAGAGCTCTCCAAGAGACCCAGTACTTC. As protein: CASSPLKPERALQETQYF.

The chain has TRBV4-1 and TRBJ2-1; D unclear. Germline CDR1 reads MGHRA; CDR2 reads YSYEKL. The CDR3 sequence is 13 residues long. V shed 2 bases and J shed 6 bases, with 8 bases lying between them. The DNA of the CDR3 is TGCGCCAGCAGCCAATGGATGTTCAATGAGCAGTTCTTC. This gives the protein CASSQWMFNEQFF.

This clonotype has more than one count but fewer than ten. V usage is TRBV14 and J usage is TRBJ2-3; no clear D gene. CDR3 length: 17 residues. Germline values: CDR1 SGHDN, CDR2 FVKESK. The V and J ends lost 1 base and 3 bases respectively, with 17 bases between them. Here the CDR3 reads CASSQVSLETPTDTQYF. CDR3 bases: TGTGCCAGCAGCCAAGTCTCGCTCGAAACCCCGACAGATACGCAGTATTTT.

The V call is TRBV25-1, the J call TRBJ2-7; possible D gene TRBD2, 5 bases. Germline values: CDR1 MGHDK, CDR2 SYGVNS. The CDR3 is 15 residues long. Trimming removed 6 bases at V and 2 bases at J, with 17 bases between. The CDR3 nucleotides are TGTGCCAGCAGCTACGGACGGATGACTACCTACGAGCAGTACTTC. This codes for CASSYGRMTTYEQYF.

The rearrangement joins TRBV15 to TRBJ2-1; possible D gene TRBD1, 5 bases. The CDR3 has 13 residues. CDR1 LNHNV and CDR2 YYDKDF come from the germline V gene (reference sequence). Trimming took 7 bases from V and 3 from J, leaving 10 bases between them. CDR3 DNA: TGTGCCACCAACTCGGACAACTACAATGAGCAGTTCTTC. Protein product: CATNSDNYNEQFF.

The chain is built from TRBV2 and TRBJ1-1, with a weak D call TRBD1 (5 bases). Trimming removed 0 bases from V and 3 bases from J, with 11 bases in between. CDR3 length: 15 amino acids. Per the germline V gene, CDR1 is SNHLY and CDR2 is FYNNEI. The CDR3 bases are TGTGCCAGCAGTGAAGCAGGTCAGGGTTACACTGAAGCTTTCTTT. Its protein product is CASSEAGQGYTEAFF.

The V and J genes are TRBV30 and TRBJ1-2, with a weak D call TRBD1 (5 bases). Germline V gene lookup returns CDR1 GTSNPN and CDR2 SVGIG (reference sequence). The CDR3 contains 14 residues. Deletions cut 3 bases from V and 3 bases from J, with 14 bases between. CDR3 sequence reads: CAWRGEHIHYGYTF. The CDR3, as DNA: TGTGCCTGGAGGGGGGAACACATCCACTATGGCTACACCTTC.